This TCR beta chain was obtained from a study of blood T cell repertoires in COVID-19. In the original workflow: For nucleated cells, counts were estimated from reference gene primer amplification. Method: immunoSEQ multiplex PCR; TCRdb's copy keeps in-frame clones and lacks some. That table supplies the V and J calls and clone size; D and trimming were determined from the DNA. Of roughly 62,000 clones in the sample, around nine tenths were seen once. From germline, CDR1 is SGHRS and CDR2 YFSETQ. V lost 5 bases to trimming and J lost 8 bases; unmatched junction nucleotides: 14. This CDR3 is built from 16 residues.

The V and J genes are TRBV5-1 and TRBJ2-1, with 9 positions matching TRBD2. Sequencing used peripheral blood. The receptor comes from a human donor with active COVID-19. The donor label of this sample is uncertain. Here the CDR3 DNA reads TGCGCCAGCAGTCCTGACGGGAATAGCGGGAGCTATGAGCAGTTCTTC. Translation: CASSPDGNSGSYEQFF.